These T cell receptor beta chains were read from a single sample in a study of cytomegalovirus exposure and HLA in healthy donors. Generated by immunoSEQ multiplex PCR, the TCRdb table keeps only in-frame clones and is missing some. Of roughly 110,000 clones in the sample, 65% to 85% were seen once. The material sequenced was PBMCs. The origin of the receptors is a man between 18 and 35 years old in good health and CMV-seronegative. The CDR3 runs from the conserved cysteine through the conserved F or W. A D gene is named only where the DNA matches it firmly. A clone size is listed for some rows: how often the clone was seen (once, few, many), or a class if it is expanded.

d_call: TRBD1; clone_size: .; v_call: TRBV2; j_call: TRBJ1-2; cdr3_length: 14; cdr3_aa: CASSEGGTGQGYTF; cdr3_nt: TGTGCCAGCAGTGAAGGGGGGACAGGGCAAGGCTACACCTTC
d_call: .; clone_size: few; v_call: TRBV6-5; j_call: TRBJ1-3; cdr3_length: 15; cdr3_aa: CASRNGGISGNTIYF; cdr3_nt: TGTGCCAGCAGGAACGGGGGAATATCGGGAAACACCATATATTTT
d_call: .; clone_size: .; v_call: TRBV9; j_call: TRBJ2-1; cdr3_length: 12; cdr3_aa: CASSVGVYEQFF; cdr3_nt: TGTGCCAGCAGCGTAGGAGTCTATGAGCAGTTCTTC
d_call: .; clone_size: .; v_call: TRBV5-1; j_call: TRBJ1-6; cdr3_length: 14; cdr3_aa: CASSSGTYNSPLHF; cdr3_nt: TGCGCCAGCAGCTCCGGGACCTATAATTCACCCCTCCACTTT
d_call: TRBD1; clone_size: .; v_call: TRBV9; j_call: TRBJ1-3; cdr3_length: 17; cdr3_aa: CASSPKPGQQGGNTIYF; cdr3_nt: TGTGCCAGCAGCCCCAAGCCGGGACAGCAAGGCGGAAACACCATATATTTT
d_call: .; clone_size: few; v_call: TRBV4-3; j_call: TRBJ1-4; cdr3_length: 18; cdr3_aa: CASSQDVTTEASSEKLFF; cdr3_nt: TGCGCCAGCAGCCAAGATGTGACTACAGAGGCTTCCTCGGAAAAACTGTTTTTT
d_call: TRBD1; clone_size: .; v_call: TRBV4-2; j_call: TRBJ2-1; cdr3_length: 15; cdr3_aa: CASSHPGQGAGEQFF; cdr3_nt: TGTGCCAGCAGCCACCCGGGACAGGGGGCTGGGGAGCAGTTCTTC
d_call: .; clone_size: .; v_call: TRBV18; j_call: TRBJ2-7; cdr3_length: 15; cdr3_aa: CASSPRTGNSYEQYF; cdr3_nt: TGTGCCAGCTCACCACGAACAGGGAACTCCTACGAGCAGTACTTC
d_call: .; clone_size: .; v_call: TRBV19; j_call: TRBJ2-1; cdr3_length: 13; cdr3_aa: CASSVTDSNEQFF; cdr3_nt: TGTGCCAGTAGTGTTACGGACAGCAATGAGCAGTTCTTC
d_call: .; clone_size: few; v_call: TRBV2; j_call: TRBJ1-5; cdr3_length: 12; cdr3_aa: CASNVGGAPQHF; cdr3_nt: TGTGCCAGCAATGTAGGAGGGGCGCCCCAGCATTTT
d_call: TRBD1; clone_size: .; v_call: TRBV27; j_call: TRBJ2-7; cdr3_length: 15; cdr3_aa: CASSLAGQGNYEQYF; cdr3_nt: TGTGCCAGCAGTTTAGCGGGACAGGGTAACTACGAGCAGTACTTC
d_call: TRBD2; clone_size: .; v_call: TRBV28; j_call: TRBJ2-4; cdr3_length: 15; cdr3_aa: CASSPPGTSGGYQYF; cdr3_nt: TGTGCCAGCAGTCCCCCCGGGACTAGCGGGGGGTATCAGTACTTC
d_call: .; clone_size: few; v_call: TRBV19; j_call: TRBJ1-1; cdr3_length: 13; cdr3_aa: CASSIGQNTEAFF; cdr3_nt: TGTGCCAGTAGTATAGGACAGAACACTGAAGCTTTCTTT
d_call: TRBD1; clone_size: .; v_call: TRBV5-8; j_call: TRBJ1-2; cdr3_length: 15; cdr3_aa: CASSSGQGAYYGYPF; cdr3_nt: TGTGCCAGCAGCTCTGGACAGGGGGCTTACTATGGCTACCCCTTC
d_call: TRBD1; clone_size: .; v_call: TRBV15; j_call: TRBJ1-3; cdr3_length: 15; cdr3_aa: CATSRSGGSGNTIYF; cdr3_nt: TGTGCCACCAGCAGATCAGGGGGCTCTGGAAACACCATATATTTT
d_call: TRBD1; clone_size: .; v_call: TRBV7-9; j_call: TRBJ1-6; cdr3_length: 15; cdr3_aa: CASSERDSDNSPLHF; cdr3_nt: TGTGCCAGCAGCGAACGGGACAGTGATAATTCACCCCTCCACTTT
d_call: .; clone_size: few; v_call: TRBV5-1; j_call: TRBJ1-1; cdr3_length: 13; cdr3_aa: CATRSPGDTEAFF; cdr3_nt: TGCGCCACCCGAAGTCCGGGGGACACTGAAGCTTTCTTT
d_call: .; clone_size: .; v_call: TRBV5-4; j_call: TRBJ2-5; cdr3_length: 14; cdr3_aa: CASSSLGLPETQYF; cdr3_nt: TGTGCCAGCAGCTCGTTGGGACTCCCTGAGACCCAGTACTTC
d_call: .; clone_size: .; v_call: TRBV10-2; j_call: TRBJ1-5; cdr3_length: 15; cdr3_aa: CASSESQGSNQPQHF; cdr3_nt: TGCGCCAGCAGTGAGTCTCAGGGGAGTAATCAGCCCCAGCATTTT
d_call: .; clone_size: .; v_call: TRBV25-1; j_call: TRBJ2-5; cdr3_length: 15; cdr3_aa: CASSEYRSGQETQYF; cdr3_nt: TGTGCCAGCAGTGAATATCGGTCGGGCCAAGAGACCCAGTACTTC
d_call: .; clone_size: .; v_call: TRBV6-5; j_call: TRBJ1-4; cdr3_length: 15; cdr3_aa: CASSYSGSTNEKLFF; cdr3_nt: TGTGCCAGCAGTTACTCGGGCAGCACTAATGAAAAACTGTTTTTT
d_call: TRBD1; clone_size: .; v_call: TRBV19; j_call: TRBJ1-1; cdr3_length: 17; cdr3_aa: CASSIDGGTGERTEAFF; cdr3_nt: TGTGCCAGTAGTATAGATGGGGGGACAGGGGAGCGCACTGAAGCTTTCTTT
d_call: .; clone_size: .; v_call: TRBV21-1; j_call: TRBJ1-6; cdr3_length: 15; cdr3_aa: CAGGGPTVYNSPLHF; cdr3_nt: TGTGCAGGCGGAGGGCCGACAGTTTATAATTCACCCCTCCACTTT
d_call: .; clone_size: .; v_call: TRBV25-1; j_call: TRBJ1-3; cdr3_length: 12; cdr3_aa: CASSEMLGARYF; cdr3_nt: TGTGCCAGCAGTGAAATGCTCGGAGCGAGGTATTTT
d_call: .; clone_size: .; v_call: TRBV28; j_call: TRBJ2-2; cdr3_length: 15; cdr3_aa: CASSPVRAGSGELFF; cdr3_nt: TGTGCCAGCAGCCCCGTTCGGGCGGGGTCGGGGGAGCTGTTTTTT
d_call: .; clone_size: .; v_call: TRBV14; j_call: TRBJ2-7; cdr3_length: 14; cdr3_aa: CASSQEAGTYEQYF; cdr3_nt: TGTGCCAGCAGCCAAGAGGCCGGGACCTACGAGCAGTACTTC
d_call: .; clone_size: .; v_call: TRBV7-6; j_call: TRBJ1-1; cdr3_length: 15; cdr3_aa: CASSLVRHPNTEAFF; cdr3_nt: TGTGCCAGCAGCTTAGTTCGACACCCGAACACTGAAGCTTTCTTT
d_call: .; clone_size: .; v_call: TRBV5-5; j_call: TRBJ1-1; cdr3_length: 13; cdr3_aa: CASSWWGDTEAFF; cdr3_nt: TGTGCCAGCAGCTGGTGGGGCGACACTGAAGCTTTCTTT
d_call: .; clone_size: once; v_call: TRBV7-8; j_call: TRBJ1-5; cdr3_length: 15; cdr3_aa: CASSLGGASNQPQHF; cdr3_nt: TGTGCCAGCAGCTTGGGAGGGGCCAGCAATCAGCCCCAGCATTTT
d_call: .; clone_size: few; v_call: TRBV7-9; j_call: TRBJ2-3; cdr3_length: 14; cdr3_aa: CASSTDIGTDTQYF; cdr3_nt: TGTGCCAGCAGCACCGACATTGGGACAGATACGCAGTATTTT
d_call: TRBD2; clone_size: .; v_call: TRBV7-9; j_call: TRBJ2-7; cdr3_length: 17; cdr3_aa: CASSFAPAGGRPYEQYF; cdr3_nt: TGTGCCAGCAGCTTTGCCCCAGCGGGGGGGCGACCCTACGAGCAGTACTTC
d_call: TRBD1; clone_size: .; v_call: TRBV7-3; j_call: TRBJ2-5; cdr3_length: 15; cdr3_aa: CASSVQGAHQETQYF; cdr3_nt: TGTGCCAGCAGCGTACAGGGGGCCCACCAAGAGACCCAGTACTTC
d_call: TRBD2; clone_size: few; v_call: TRBV15; j_call: TRBJ2-1; cdr3_length: 16; cdr3_aa: CATSRSGLARLSEQFF; cdr3_nt: TGTGCCACCAGCAGATCGGGACTAGCGCGTTTGAGTGAGCAGTTCTTC
d_call: TRBD2; clone_size: .; v_call: TRBV5-1; j_call: TRBJ2-5; cdr3_length: 16; cdr3_aa: CASSFGLAGGQETQHF; cdr3_nt: TGCGCCAGCAGCTTCGGACTAGCGGGGGGACAAGAGACCCAGCACTTC
d_call: .; clone_size: .; v_call: TRBV5-3; j_call: TRBJ1-2; cdr3_length: 12; cdr3_aa: CARSSCGGGYTF; cdr3_nt: TGTGCCAGAAGCTCCTGCGGGGGGGGCTACACCTTC
d_call: TRBD2; clone_size: .; v_call: TRBV10-3; j_call: TRBJ2-1; cdr3_length: 13; cdr3_aa: CAISESTGGEQFF; cdr3_nt: TGTGCCATCAGTGAGTCGACGGGGGGTGAGCAGTTCTTC
d_call: .; clone_size: once; v_call: TRBV5-1; j_call: TRBJ1-6; cdr3_length: 16; cdr3_aa: CASSLADGGGNSPLHF; cdr3_nt: TGCGCCAGCAGCTTGGCCGATGGGGGAGGTAATTCACCCCTCCACTTT
d_call: .; clone_size: once; v_call: TRBV12-5; j_call: TRBJ2-3; cdr3_length: 14; cdr3_aa: CASGLGGGKDTQYF; cdr3_nt: TGTGCTAGTGGTTTAGGGGGGGGCAAAGATACGCAGTATTTT
d_call: .; clone_size: .; v_call: TRBV19; j_call: TRBJ1-5; cdr3_length: 13; cdr3_aa: CASSVRVNQPQHF; cdr3_nt: TGTGCCAGTAGTGTCCGGGTTAATCAGCCCCAGCATTTT
d_call: .; clone_size: few; v_call: TRBV2; j_call: TRBJ1-1; cdr3_length: 13; cdr3_aa: CASSRGMNTEAFF; cdr3_nt: TGTGCCAGTAGTAGGGGGATGAACACTGAAGCTTTCTTT
d_call: TRBD1; clone_size: once; v_call: TRBV27; j_call: TRBJ1-1; cdr3_length: 21; cdr3_aa: CASSLGFPQGAGTRPTREAFF; cdr3_nt: TGTGCCAGCAGTTTAGGCTTTCCCCAGGGGGCCGGGACCCGCCCTACAAGAGAAGCTTTCTTT
d_call: TRBD2; clone_size: .; v_call: TRBV9; j_call: TRBJ2-3; cdr3_length: 18; cdr3_aa: CASSVDPSGGLSTDTQYF; cdr3_nt: TGTGCCAGCAGCGTAGACCCTAGCGGGGGCCTGAGCACAGATACGCAGTATTTT